Shown below are 3 T cell receptor beta chains from a single sample sequenced in a study of blood T cell repertoires in COVID-19. This table comes from immunoSEQ multiplex PCR, and its TCRdb copy is limited to in-frame clones, with some not included. The repertoire consists of 190,000 or so clones, with 87% occurring once and the leading ten covering 2.5%. Sequencing was done on a sample of peripheral blood. Receptors were obtained from a man aged 40-49 years with active or convalescent COVID-19.

The chain combines TRBV12-5 with TRBJ1-5; D is unresolved. V lost 0 bases, J lost 0 bases, and 9 bases lay in between. The CDR3 runs to 16 residues. The V gene's germline CDR1 is LGHNT and CDR2 FRNRAP. In DNA, the CDR3 is TGTGCTAGTGGTTTGGTACTTGGGAGTAGCAATCAGCCCCAGCATTTT. Its protein product is CASGLVLGSSNQPQHF.

This chain joins TRBV6-2 or TRBV6-3 and TRBJ1-6; 7 bases match TRBD1. Germline V gene data show CDR1 as MNHEY and CDR2 as SVGEGT. V was clipped by 5 bases and J by 9 bases; unmatched bases: 7. The CDR3 loop spans 14 amino acids. CDR3 residues: CASSRGQSGSPLHF. In nucleotides, the CDR3 is TGTGCCAGCAGTCGGGGACAGTCGGGTTCACCCCTCCACTTT.

The chain links TRBV9 to TRBJ2-1; TRBD1 matches at 7 bases. CDR3 size: 17 residues. In germline, CDR1 is SGDLS, CDR2 YYNGEE. Germline trimming cut 0 bases from V and 2 bases from J; bases unmatched to any gene: 8. CDR3 in amino acids: CASSVEGATRTYNEQFF. The CDR3 DNA is TGTGCCAGCAGCGTAGAGGGGGCGACAAGAACCTACAATGAGCAGTTCTTC.